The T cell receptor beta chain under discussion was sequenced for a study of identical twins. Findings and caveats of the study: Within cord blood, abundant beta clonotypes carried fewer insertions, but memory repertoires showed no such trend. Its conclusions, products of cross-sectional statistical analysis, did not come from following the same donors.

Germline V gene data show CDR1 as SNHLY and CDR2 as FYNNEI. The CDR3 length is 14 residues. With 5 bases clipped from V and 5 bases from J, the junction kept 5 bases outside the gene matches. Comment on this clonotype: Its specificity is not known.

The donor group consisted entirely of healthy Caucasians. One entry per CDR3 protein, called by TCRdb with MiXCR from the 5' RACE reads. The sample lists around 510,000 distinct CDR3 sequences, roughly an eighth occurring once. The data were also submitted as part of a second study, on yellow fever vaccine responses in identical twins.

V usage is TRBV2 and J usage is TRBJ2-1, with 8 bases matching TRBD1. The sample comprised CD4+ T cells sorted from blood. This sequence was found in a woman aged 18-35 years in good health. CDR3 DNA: TGTGCCAGCAGTCCAGGGGGCGCCAACAATGAGCAGTTCTTC. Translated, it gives CASSPGGANNEQFF.